These 18 T cell receptor beta chains share one sample of origin, sequenced in a study of blood T cell repertoires in COVID-19. Some clones are missing from TCRdb's copy, which holds only in-frame ones; the method was immunoSEQ multiplex PCR. Found here are about 64,000 clones, about nine tenths of them singletons; the top ten hold less than 9.5%. Sample: peripheral blood. The source of these receptors is an elderly woman with active COVID-19.

This clone was detected once. This chain uses TRBV3-1 (or the pseudogene TRBV3-2) with TRBJ2-3, with D hard to call. The CDR3 spans 16 residues. The germline V and J ends were trimmed by 5 bases and 2 bases, with 17 bases remaining between them. From germline, CDR1 is LGHDT and CDR2 YNNKEL (reference sequence). CDR3 nucleotide sequence: TGTGCCAGCAGCAGAACAGATTTTCCTTCCACAGATACGCAGTATTTT. Translated: CASSRTDFPSTDTQYF.

This clone has only one observation. The chain carries TRBV2 and TRBJ1-1; the match to TRBD1 covers 7 bases. The CDR3 loop spans 15 amino acids. V shed 5 bases, J shed 2 bases, and the junction held 8 bases outside the gene matches. The germline gives CDR1 SNHLY, CDR2 FYNNEI. The CDR3 nucleotides read TGTGCCAGCAGTTACCGGTTAGGGGGCAACACTGAAGCTTTCTTT. Its translation: CASSYRLGGNTEAFF.

The chain employs TRBV5-1 and TRBJ1-1; TRBD1 agrees at 7 bases. The V gene's germline CDR1 is SGHRS and CDR2 YFSETQ. Unmatched junction bases numbered 5, after V lost 3 bases and J lost 0 bases. The CDR3 runs to 15 residues. CDR3 loop: CASSSPTGMNTEAFF. The CDR3 DNA reads TGCGCCAGCAGCTCTCCGACAGGGATGAACACTGAAGCTTTCTTT.

The chain is built from TRBV27 and TRBJ2-2; the D is unclear. With 8 bases removed from V and 6 bases from J, the gap between germline ends came to 10 bases. The V gene's germline CDR1 is MNHEY and CDR2 SMNVEV (reference sequence). This CDR3 comprises 12 residues. For the CDR3, the DNA is TGTGCCAGCTTTGGCGGTCCCGGGGAGCTGTTTTTT. Protein: CASFGGPGELFF.

This chain connects TRBV5-1 to TRBJ1-1; possible D gene TRBD1, 5 bases. V was clipped by 3 bases and J by 5 bases, with 11 bases between them. The CDR3 contains 13 residues. Germline CDR1 reads SGHRS; CDR2 reads YFSETQ. This chain's CDR3 is CASSYPGGTEAFF. The CDR3 DNA reads as TGCGCCAGCAGCTATCCGGGGGGGACTGAAGCTTTCTTT.

J is TRBJ1-6 and V is TRBV30; D unresolved. Trimming removed 5 bases from V and 9 bases from J, with 20 bases in between. The CDR3 is 15 residues long. CDR1 and CDR2 (germline): GTSNPN, SVGIG (reference sequence). Written as DNA, the CDR3 is TGTGCCTGGGGTAATGGAGCGCGAGCGAGTTCACCCCTCCACTTT. The encoded protein is CAWGNGARASSPLHF.

V usage is TRBV6-5 and J usage is TRBJ2-5, with D possibly being TRBD1 (6 bases). The CDR3 covers 13 residues. Germline V gene sequence: CDR1 MNHEY, CDR2 SVGAGI. V lost 5 bases, J lost 2 bases, and 9 bases lay in between. The CDR3 DNA sequence: TGTGCCAGCAGTCGGACAGATCAAGAGACCCAGTACTTC. Translated, it gives CASSRTDQETQYF.

The V gene is TRBV6-5, the J gene TRBJ2-7; maybe TRBD2 (6 bases). CDR3 length: 14 residues. V lost 6 bases and J 3 bases, leaving 15 bases between the germline ends. CDR1 and CDR2 (germline): MNHEY, SVGAGI. The CDR3 bases are TGTGCCAGCAGGCCATTTGCGGGGAGCTACGAGCAGTACGTC. Its protein product is CASRPFAGSYEQYV.

The chain employs TRBV10-3 and TRBJ2-5; 11 positions match TRBD1. The length of the CDR3 is 14 residues. After removal of 11 bases from V and 5 bases from J, the junction contained 10 bases not matched to a gene. Looked up from germline, CDR1 is ENHRY and CDR2 is SYGVKD. In DNA form, the CDR3 reads TGTGCCGCCCTGGGGGACAGGGGGATGGAGACCCAGTACTTC. Translated: CAALGDRGMETQYF.

The chain uses TRBV28 and TRBJ2-7; TRBD2 matches at 12 bases. The CDR3 is made up of 15 amino acids. Germline loops: CDR1 MDHEN, CDR2 SYDVKM. After removal of 5 bases from V and 3 bases from J, the junction contained 5 bases not matched to a gene. The CDR3 loop reads CASSPATSGGYEQYV. DNA of the CDR3: TGTGCCAGCAGTCCCGCGACTAGCGGGGGCTACGAGCAGTACGTC.

Of note for this clone: Other DNA variants within this sample encode the same CDR3. The V gene is TRBV5-1, the J gene TRBJ2-1, with D unresolved. V lost 0 bases and J 5 bases, leaving 6 bases between the germline ends. Per the germline V gene, CDR1 is SGHRS and CDR2 is YFSETQ. This CDR3 region has 13 residues. CDR3 region: CASSLDRNNEQFF. For the CDR3, the DNA is TGCGCCAGCAGCTTGGACAGAAACAATGAGCAGTTCTTC. Full variable domain (rest looked up from reference TRBV5-1 and TRBJ2-1): KAGVTQTPRYLIKTRGQQVTLSCSPISGHRSVSWYQQTPGQGLQFLFEYFSETQRNKGNFPGRFSGRQFSNSRSEMNVSTLELGDSALYLCASSLDRNNEQFFGPGTRLTVL.

J is TRBJ1-4 and V is TRBV5-1; possibly TRBD1 for D (5 bases). This CDR3 spans 15 amino acids. V lost 7 bases to trimming and J lost 0 bases, with 13 bases between them. CDR1 and CDR2 from the germline V gene are SGHRS and YFSETQ. This chain's CDR3 is CASRIAGTTNEKLFF. CDR3 bases: TGCGCCAGCCGTATTGCAGGGACAACTAATGAAAAACTGTTTTTT.

The chain is built from TRBV5-1 and TRBJ1-5; tentative D call: TRBD1 (6 bases). V was shortened by 2 bases and J by 7 bases, with 13 bases between the two germline ends. The CDR3 sequence is 14 residues long. Germline V lookup: CDR1 SGHRS, CDR2 YFSETQ. CDR3 sequence: CASSFYRDGQPQHF. The CDR3 DNA sequence: TGCGCCAGCAGCTTTTACAGGGACGGACAGCCCCAGCATTTT.

The rearrangement uses TRBV7-9 and TRBJ1-4; D gene ambiguous. This CDR3 spans 14 amino acids. Trimming shortened V by 5 bases and J by 7 bases, and 14 bases separated the two germline ends. From germline, CDR1 is SEHNR and CDR2 FQNEAQ (reference sequence). The CDR3 reads CASSGGPGSEKLFF. CDR3 bases: TGTGCCAGCAGCGGAGGCCCGGGGAGTGAAAAACTGTTTTTT.

This chain uses TRBV25-1 with TRBJ2-7; 7 nucleotides agree with TRBD1. Germline-derived CDR1 and CDR2 are MGHDK and SYGVNS. V shed 4 bases, J shed 6 bases, and the junction held 6 bases outside the gene matches. The CDR3 has 13 amino acids. DNA for the CDR3: TGTGCCAGCAGTGGAAAGGACAGGTTCGAGCAGTACTTC. Protein sequence: CASSGKDRFEQYF.

The gene calls are TRBV27 and TRBJ2-7; 9 bases agree with TRBD1. Germline V gene lookup returns CDR1 MNHEY and CDR2 SMNVEV (reference sequence). This CDR3 is built from 15 residues. The junction had 9 bases not matched to a gene; V was cut back by 6 bases and J by 3 bases. The CDR3 nucleotides read TGTGCCAGCAGGGCGGCTCAGGACAGGGGCTACGAGCAGTACTTC. Translated, it gives CASRAAQDRGYEQYF.

The CDR3 region has the DNA TGCGCCAGCAGCCTCGGACTGGCAAACACCGGGGAGCTGTTTTTT. Its protein is CASSLGLANTGELFF. The rearrangement links TRBV4-1 to TRBJ2-2; D is possibly TRBD2 (5 bases). V was clipped by 4 bases and J by 2 bases, with 11 bases between them. In germline, CDR1 is MGHRA, CDR2 YSYEKL. This CDR3 has 15 amino acids.

This chain connects TRBV27 to TRBJ1-5, with TRBD1 identical over 8 bases. This CDR3 contains 18 residues. Losses at the gene ends were 5 bases for V and 4 bases for J; bases not matched to a gene: 16. Germline V gene lookup returns CDR1 MNHEY and CDR2 SMNVEV (reference sequence). CDR3 region: CASSQTISGTGTNQPQHF. CDR3 sequence (DNA): TGTGCCAGCAGTCAGACCATTTCCGGGACAGGTACTAATCAGCCCCAGCATTTT.